One sample yielded the 15 T cell receptor beta chains listed below, sequenced in a study of post-analysis software for immune sequencing data. Points from the study as a whole: There were roughly 5 TRBV segments more frequent in patients than controls, and TRBV5-6, TRBV5-1 and TRBV20-1 were among them.

No antigen is known for these receptors. Unique molecular identifiers tagged the TCR beta cDNA libraries. TCRdb re-derived calls from the PCR reads in MiXCR, one entry per CDR3 protein. The sample lists 750,000 to 900,000 distinct CDR3 sequences, around 42% seen once, with approximately 5% in the top ten. Sequencing was done on a sample of blood. These TCRs come from a girl aged 10 to 17 with multiple sclerosis.

This chain connects TRBV27 to TRBJ1-1; D not resolved. V lost 3 bases to trimming and J lost 4 bases, with 15 bases between them. Germline V gene data show CDR1 as MNHEY and CDR2 as SMNVEV (reference sequence). The CDR3 totals 15 residues. The CDR3 spells CASSFSFGGVTEAFF. In DNA, the CDR3 is TGTGCCAGCAGTTTCAGTTTTGGCGGGGTCACTGAAGCTTTCTTT.

This chain links TRBV7-3 with TRBJ2-3; D is uncertain. The CDR3 loop spans 15 amino acids. V lost 5 bases and J lost 0, with 12 bases in between. Germline loops: CDR1 SGHTA, CDR2 FQGTGA. In DNA form, the CDR3 reads TGTGCCAGCAGCCAATCTAGGATGAGCACAGATACGCAGTATTTT. Its translation: CASSQSRMSTDTQYF.

CDR3 amino acids: CASSPTGENEQYF. The CDR3 coding sequence is TGTGCCAGCAGCCCCACAGGGGAGAATGAGCAGTACTTC. V usage is TRBV4-2 and J usage is TRBJ2-7; TRBD1 agrees at 7 bases. Trimming removed 4 bases from V and 7 bases from J; junction bases left unmatched: 7. The CDR3 totals 13 residues. Germline CDR1 is LGHNA and CDR2 is YNFKEQ.

The chain links TRBV12-3 or TRBV12-4 to TRBJ2-1; 9 bases match TRBD2. V shed 3 bases and J 6 bases; nucleotides not matched to a gene: 9. The CDR3 consists of 16 residues. The CDR3 sequence: CASSLRLSGRVNEQFF. The CDR3 nucleotides read TGTGCCAGCAGTTTGCGCCTTAGCGGGAGAGTCAATGAGCAGTTCTTC.

This clonotype has a handful of counts. The genes are TRBV12-3 or TRBV12-4 and TRBJ2-7; no firm D call. The CDR3 is 14 residues long. Trimming shortened V by 5 bases and J by 3 bases, and 14 bases separated the two germline ends. CDR3 amino acids: CASSVSGFGYEQYF. The CDR3 DNA reads as TGTGCCAGCAGTGTGTCAGGATTCGGCTACGAGCAGTACTTC.

This clonotype has more than one count but fewer than ten. The rearrangement uses TRBV28 and TRBJ2-3, with 10 bases matching TRBD2. The germline CDR1 and CDR2 sequences are MDHEN and SYDVKM. This CDR3 contains 16 residues. The trim removed 6 bases at V and 5 bases at J, leaving 11 bases unmatched. For the CDR3, the DNA is TGTGCCAGCAGCCGAACTAGCGGGATAAGGGGAGATACGCAGTATTTT. Residues: CASSRTSGIRGDTQYF.

Remarks on this clonotype: A much larger clone is a single base away; this may be a read error. V usage is TRBV7-2 and J usage is TRBJ2-3; maybe TRBD2 (6 bases). The CDR3 covers 15 residues. From germline, CDR1 is SGHTA and CDR2 FQGNSA. This chain's CDR3 is CASSNTGGPRDAQYF. DNA of the CDR3: TGTGCCAGCAGCAATACTGGAGGGCCGAGAGATGCGCAGTATTTT.

In this sample, this clonotype turned up a few times. The chain links TRBV14 to TRBJ2-7; D uncertain. The V gene lost 0 bases and the J gene lost 2 bases, with 11 bases spanning the gap. CDR1 SGHDN and CDR2 FVKESK come from the germline V gene. This CDR3 has 15 residues. CDR3 sequence reads: CASSQDRRPTYEQYF. DNA for the CDR3: TGTGCCAGCAGCCAAGACAGGCGGCCCACCTACGAGCAGTACTTC.

The J gene is TRBJ2-5, the V gene TRBV27, with unresolved D. This CDR3 region has 11 residues. The V end was cut by 8 bases, the J end by 7 bases, with 11 bases between. Germline-derived CDR1 and CDR2 are MNHEY and SMNVEV (reference sequence). CDR3 nucleotide sequence: TGTGCCAGCGGGATGCTTGGGACCCAGTACTTC. It translates to CASGMLGTQYF.

This clonotype was seen a handful of times. The chain joins TRBV10-3 to TRBJ2-5; D is undetermined. CDR1 is ENHRY, CDR2 SYGVKD, per germline. The V end lost 0 bases, the J end lost 4 bases, and 12 bases lay between the germline ends. CDR3 length: 15 amino acids. CDR3 protein: CAISESEEAGETQYF. CDR3 coding DNA: TGTGCCATCAGTGAGTCGGAAGAGGCAGGAGAGACCCAGTACTTC.

CDR3 nucleotides: TGTGCCAGCAGCCCCCGCGGGGTAGCTACGCAGTATTTT. Protein: CASSPRGVATQYF. V is TRBV7-2 and J is TRBJ2-3, with a possible D match to TRBD2 (6 bases). V shed 5 bases and J shed 8 bases, with 14 bases lying between them. CDR1 SGHTA and CDR2 FQGNSA come from the germline V gene. CDR3 length equals 13 residues.

This clonotype was counted once. CDR3 in amino acids: CASSDTPSGGRREQYF. CDR3 coding DNA: TGTGCCAGCAGTGATACCCCCAGTGGGGGAAGGAGGGAGCAGTACTTC. The genes are TRBV6-1 and TRBJ2-5; possibly TRBD2 for D (6 bases). The CDR3 has 16 amino acids. In germline, CDR1 is MNHNS, CDR2 SASEGT. Trimming took off 3 bases at V and 11 bases at J, with 25 bases between the two ends.

In its sample, this clonotype was seen a few times. The chain has TRBV5-1 and TRBJ2-3, with TRBD2 matching 8 bases. The CDR3 is 15 amino acids. Germline V gene data show CDR1 as SGHRS and CDR2 as YFSETQ. Trimming at V came to 0 bases and at J to 2 bases, leaving 2 bases not matched to a gene. The CDR3 nucleotides read TGCGCCAGCAGCTTGGCCGGGGGGGCCACAGATACGCAGTATTTT. Its protein is CASSLAGGATDTQYF.

J is TRBJ2-5 and V is TRBV4-3; weak D call: TRBD1 (5 bases). Germline V gene data show CDR1 as LGHNA and CDR2 as YSLEER. There are 15 residues in the CDR3. The V end lost 0 bases, the J end lost 3 bases, and 11 bases lay between the germline ends. CDR3: CASSQDPGIEETQYF. Here the CDR3 DNA reads TGCGCCAGCAGCCAAGATCCAGGGATAGAAGAGACCCAGTACTTC.

The chain recombines TRBV18 with TRBJ2-3, with 9 bases matching TRBD1. The CDR3 is 14 amino acids. V shed 6 bases and J 2 bases; nucleotides not matched to a gene: 3. Germline values: CDR1 KGHSH, CDR2 LQKENI. CDR3 sequence reads: CASSTGGTTDTQYF. The CDR3 coding sequence is TGTGCCAGCTCGACAGGGGGTACCACAGATACGCAGTATTTT.